Below are 26 T cell receptor beta chains sequenced from a single sample in a study of early T cells in non-severe SARS-CoV-2 infection. MiXCR, applied by TCRdb to the 5' RACE reads, yields one record per CDR3 protein. There are tens of thousands of distinct CDR3 sequences in the sample; under 10% occur only once, and about 3.4% lies in the top ten. The source material was whole blood. The receptors come from an adult who was a healthcare worker with PCR-confirmed SARS-CoV-2 infection or an uninfected control (not recorded which).

This clonotype occurred many times. V and J are TRBV28 and TRBJ2-7, with TRBD1 as a possible D gene (6 bases). The V gene's germline CDR1 is MDHEN and CDR2 SYDVKM. Trimming removed 4 bases from V and 0 bases from J, with 16 bases in between. The CDR3 spans 16 residues. As DNA, the CDR3 is TGTGCCAGCAGTTGGGCCTTTGGACAGACCTCCTACGAGCAGTACTTC. Translating gives CASSWAFGQTSYEQYF. The variable domain in full, completed from reference TRBV28 and TRBJ2-7, reads DVKVTQSSRYLVKRTGEKVFLECVQDMDHENMFWYRQDPGLGLRLIYFSYDVKMKEKGDIPEGYSVSREKKERFSLILESASTNQTSMYLCASSWAFGQTSYEQYFGPGTRLTVT.

This clonotype was counted ten times or more. The chain recombines TRBV12-2 with TRBJ2-7. TRBV12-2 is given as a pseudogene. The CDR3 totals 18 residues. CDR3 protein: CASRLPRNGPMSSYEQYF. In DNA form, the CDR3 reads TGTGCAAGTCGCTTACCACGAAACGGACCCATGAGCTCCTACGAGCAGTACTTC.

The CDR3 protein is CASSQVVAGGPDYEQYF. CDR3 nucleotides: TGTGCCAGCAGCCAAGTAGTCGCGGGAGGGCCTGACTACGAGCAGTACTTC. The chain uses TRBV4-2 and TRBJ2-7, with 9 nucleotides matching TRBD2. V lost 1 base, J lost 3 bases, and 10 bases stayed unmatched. The CDR3 contains 17 residues. The germline V gene encodes CDR1 LGHNA and CDR2 YNFKEQ.

The V call is TRBV6-6, the J call TRBJ2-2; a possible D gene is TRBD1 (6 bases). Trimming removed 7 bases from V and 6 bases from J, with 15 bases in between. The V gene's germline CDR1 is MNHNY and CDR2 SVGAGI (reference sequence). The CDR3 has 14 residues. Here the CDR3 DNA reads TGTGCCAGCACCACAATGACAGGTTCCGGGGAGCTGTTTTTT. Its protein product is CASTTMTGSGELFF.

There are a few counts of this clonotype. The chain is built from TRBV20-1 and TRBJ1-5, with TRBD1 as a possible D gene (5 bases). Trimming removed 0 bases at V and 0 bases at J, with 12 bases between. The CDR3 spans 16 residues. Germline CDR1 reads DFQATT; CDR2 reads SNEGSKA (reference sequence). The CDR3 DNA is TGCAGTGCTAGAGAGGGGTACGGGACTAGCAATCAGCCCCAGCATTTT. Amino acid sequence: CSAREGYGTSNQPQHF.

This clonotype was observed a handful of times. The V call is TRBV28, the J call TRBJ1-5; TRBD1 might be the D (5 bases). V gave up 6 bases and J gave up 6 bases, with 9 bases separating them. Germline V CDR1 and CDR2: MDHEN, SYDVKM. This CDR3 region has 12 residues. The CDR3 DNA follows: TGTGCCAGCAGCCAGAGGGGTCAGCCCCAGCATTTT. This codes for CASSQRGQPQHF.

J is TRBJ2-6 and V is TRBV4-2; perhaps TRBD2 as D (6 bases). The CDR3 totals 17 residues. Germline CDR1 and CDR2: LGHNA and YNFKEQ. V lost 4 bases and J 4 bases, leaving 17 bases between the germline ends. The CDR3 is CASSLEESGRGANVLTF. For the CDR3, the DNA is TGTGCCAGCAGCCTCGAGGAGAGCGGGCGGGGGGCCAACGTCCTGACTTTC.

This clonotype was counted at least ten times. The V and J genes are TRBV6-2 or TRBV6-3 and TRBJ2-1; 7 nucleotides match TRBD2. CDR1 is MNHEY, CDR2 SVGEGT, per germline. CDR3 size: 18 residues. Unmatched junction bases numbered 12, after V lost 4 bases and J lost 0 bases. CDR3 sequence: CASSFDGRLISSYNEQFF. CDR3 coding DNA: TGTGCCAGCAGTTTTGACGGGAGGCTTATTAGCTCCTACAATGAGCAGTTCTTC.

This clonotype was recorded a few times. The chain has TRBV14 and TRBJ1-3; a possible D gene is TRBD1 (5 bases). Trimming stripped 4 bases from V and 4 bases from J, with 20 bases between. The CDR3 consists of 17 residues. Germline CDR1 SGHDN, CDR2 FVKESK. CDR3 nucleotides: TGTGCCAGCAGCCTTAGACCCGGGACGGCTCCAGGAAACACCATATATTTT. It translates to CASSLRPGTAPGNTIYF.

The chain has TRBV7-8 and TRBJ2-1; 11 positions match TRBD2. The germline V gene has CDR1 SGHVS and CDR2 FQNEAQ. V gave up 2 bases and J gave up 9 bases; unmatched junction bases: 6. The CDR3 covers 15 residues. The CDR3 sequence is CASSLKTSGNSEQFF. The CDR3 region has the DNA TGTGCCAGCAGCTTAAAGACTAGCGGGAACAGTGAGCAGTTCTTC.

This clonotype came up many times. This chain joins TRBV2 and TRBJ1-1; D is possibly TRBD1 (5 bases). The V and J ends lost 5 bases and 0 bases respectively, with 13 bases between them. This CDR3 comprises 15 residues. Germline CDR1 and CDR2: SNHLY and FYNNEI. Here the CDR3 DNA reads TGTGCCAGCAGTCTTTCGGGGCAGGTGAACACTGAAGCTTTCTTT. As protein: CASSLSGQVNTEAFF.

This clonotype was observed a few times. V and J are TRBV5-1 and TRBJ2-3, with D maybe TRBD2 (6 bases). Germline CDR1 SGHRS, CDR2 YFSETQ. The V end lost 4 bases, the J end lost 4 bases, and 19 bases lay between the germline ends. This CDR3 contains 16 residues. The DNA of the CDR3 is TGCGCCAGCAGCCGGCAAACTGGACTACAGTCAGATACGCAGTATTTT. This gives the protein CASSRQTGLQSDTQYF.

V usage is TRBV18 and J usage is TRBJ2-1; TRBD2 aligns across 11 bases. Germline V gene data show CDR1 as KGHSH and CDR2 as LQKENI. After removal of 0 bases from V and 9 bases from J, the junction contained 7 bases not matched to a gene. The CDR3 covers 16 residues. The DNA of the CDR3 is TGTGCCAGCTCACCACCCGTGCTAGCGGGAGGTAGTGAGCAGTTCTTC. Translating it yields CASSPPVLAGGSEQFF.

This clonotype was found many times. The chain couples TRBV6-6 to TRBJ1-1; D not certain. The CDR3 sequence is 12 residues long. Germline V gene data show CDR1 as MNHNY and CDR2 as SVGAGI (reference sequence). The ends were cut back, 5 bases at V and 3 bases at J, with 7 bases in the middle. CDR3 nucleotides: TGTGCCAGCAGTCCATCGGACACTGAAGCTTTCTTT. This encodes CASSPSDTEAFF.

This clonotype has a handful of counts. The chain employs TRBV6-2 or TRBV6-3 and TRBJ2-1; possibly TRBD2 for D (5 bases). The CDR3 spans 14 residues. The V end lost 0 bases, the J end lost 3 bases, and 6 bases lay between the germline ends. Germline V lookup: CDR1 MNHEY, CDR2 SVGEGT. The CDR3 here is CASSYSGVYNEQFF. The CDR3 nucleotides are TGTGCCAGCAGTTACTCCGGGGTCTACAATGAGCAGTTCTTC.

This clonotype occurred many times. The chain links TRBV7-9 to TRBJ2-2, with 10 bases aligning to TRBD1. V was clipped by 10 bases and J by 7 bases; unmatched bases: 12. Germline CDR1 and CDR2: SEHNR and FQNEAQ (reference sequence). The CDR3 totals 15 residues. CDR3 bases: TGTGCCATCGACCAAGGGGACAGGGGAATCGGGGAGCTGTTTTTT. Its protein is CAIDQGDRGIGELFF.

This clonotype was counted many times. This rearrangement joins TRBV5-6 to TRBJ1-2, with 8 bases identical to TRBD1. CDR3 length: 15 residues. CDR1 and CDR2 from the germline V gene are SGHDT and YYEEEE. The V and J ends lost 5 bases and 4 bases, in that order; junction bases with no gene match: 10. DNA for the CDR3: TGTGCCAGCAGGCTACTCCAGGGGGCGGGCTATGGCTACACCTTC. Its protein product is CASRLLQGAGYGYTF.

The chain couples TRBV7-9 to TRBJ2-1; D is ambiguous. The germline gives CDR1 SEHNR, CDR2 FQNEAQ (reference sequence). Trimming removed 4 bases from V and 2 bases from J, with 15 bases in between. The CDR3 totals 16 residues. CDR3 amino acids: CASSSIRALTYNEQFF. As DNA, the CDR3 is TGTGCCAGCAGCTCGATTCGGGCTCTCACCTACAATGAGCAGTTCTTC.

This clonotype was seen at least ten times. V and J are TRBV14 and TRBJ2-1; 9 bases align to TRBD1. The CDR3 has 15 residues. The germline V gene has CDR1 SGHDN and CDR2 FVKESK. The V segment lost 3 bases and the J segment 5 bases; nucleotides outside the gene matches: 5. This chain's CDR3 is CASSHLGQGDNEQFF. CDR3 bases: TGTGCCAGCAGCCACCTGGGACAGGGTGACAATGAGCAGTTCTTC.

V gene TRBV5-4 combines with J gene TRBJ1-1; D is uncertain. The germline V gene encodes CDR1 SGHNT and CDR2 YYREEE (reference sequence). The CDR3 is made up of 15 amino acids. Trimming stripped 4 bases from V and 4 bases from J, with 17 bases between. The CDR3 nucleotides are TGTGCCAGCAGCCCCTCGGCTGTTCTGGGCACTGAAGCTTTCTTT. Its translation: CASSPSAVLGTEAFF. Filled out from reference TRBV5-4 and TRBJ1-1, the complete variable domain reads ETGVTQSPTHLIKTRGQQVTLRCSSQSGHNTVSWYQQALGQGPQFIFQYYREEENGRGNFPPRFSGLQFPNYSSELNVNALELDDSALYLCASSPSAVLGTEAFFGQGTRLTVV.

This chain uses TRBV5-4 with TRBJ2-7; 13 positions match TRBD2. Germline CDR1 reads SGHNT; CDR2 reads YYREEE (reference sequence). This CDR3 is 14 amino acids long. Germline trimming cut 4 bases from V and 5 bases from J; bases unmatched to any gene: 3. CDR3 DNA sequence: TGTGCCAGCAGCCCCGGACTAGCGGGAGACGAGCAGTACTTC. Translated, it gives CASSPGLAGDEQYF.

This clonotype was counted many times. The chain combines TRBV6-2 or TRBV6-3 with TRBJ1-1, with D uncertain. The ends were cut back, 8 bases at V and 1 base at J, with 5 bases in the middle. The CDR3 spans 11 residues. Germline loops: CDR1 MNHEY, CDR2 SVGEGT. The CDR3 nucleotides read TGTGCCAGCCAAACGAACACTGAAGCTTTCTTT. Its translation: CASQTNTEAFF.

This clonotype appeared many times. The chain has TRBV20-1 and TRBJ2-7; D not certain. This CDR3 is 10 amino acids long. Trimming cost V 3 bases and J 0 bases, with 0 bases left between them. The germline gives CDR1 DFQATT, CDR2 SNEGSKA (reference sequence). For the CDR3, the DNA is TGCAGTGCTAGCTCCTACGAGCAGTACTTC. It translates to CSASSYEQYF.

This clonotype was observed a handful of times. The J gene is TRBJ2-6, the V gene TRBV28; 7 positions agree with TRBD2. The CDR3 is 14 amino acids. CDR1 MDHEN and CDR2 SYDVKM come from the germline V gene. With V trimmed by 11 bases and J by 0 bases, 4 bases remained unmatched. CDR3 in DNA: TGTGCCGTCTGCGGGGGCTCTGGGGCCAACGTCCTGACTTTC. It encodes CAVCGGSGANVLTF.

V gene TRBV29-1 combines with J gene TRBJ1-4; D is uncertain. V was cut by 6 bases and J by 8 bases, with 16 bases left in between. This CDR3 spans 13 amino acids. The germline CDR1 and CDR2 sequences are SQVTM and ANQGSEA. The CDR3 loop is CSVAGNLGEKLFF. CDR3 sequence (DNA): TGCAGCGTCGCCGGGAACCTGGGCGAAAAACTGTTTTTT.

V and J are TRBV18 and TRBJ2-3, with 8 positions matching TRBD2. Germline assignment: CDR1 KGHSH and CDR2 LQKENI. After removal of 6 bases from V and 5 bases from J, the junction contained 7 bases not matched to a gene. There are 14 residues in the CDR3. This CDR3 reads CASSYSGREDTQYF. The CDR3 DNA reads as TGTGCCAGCTCTTACAGCGGGAGAGAAGATACGCAGTATTTT.